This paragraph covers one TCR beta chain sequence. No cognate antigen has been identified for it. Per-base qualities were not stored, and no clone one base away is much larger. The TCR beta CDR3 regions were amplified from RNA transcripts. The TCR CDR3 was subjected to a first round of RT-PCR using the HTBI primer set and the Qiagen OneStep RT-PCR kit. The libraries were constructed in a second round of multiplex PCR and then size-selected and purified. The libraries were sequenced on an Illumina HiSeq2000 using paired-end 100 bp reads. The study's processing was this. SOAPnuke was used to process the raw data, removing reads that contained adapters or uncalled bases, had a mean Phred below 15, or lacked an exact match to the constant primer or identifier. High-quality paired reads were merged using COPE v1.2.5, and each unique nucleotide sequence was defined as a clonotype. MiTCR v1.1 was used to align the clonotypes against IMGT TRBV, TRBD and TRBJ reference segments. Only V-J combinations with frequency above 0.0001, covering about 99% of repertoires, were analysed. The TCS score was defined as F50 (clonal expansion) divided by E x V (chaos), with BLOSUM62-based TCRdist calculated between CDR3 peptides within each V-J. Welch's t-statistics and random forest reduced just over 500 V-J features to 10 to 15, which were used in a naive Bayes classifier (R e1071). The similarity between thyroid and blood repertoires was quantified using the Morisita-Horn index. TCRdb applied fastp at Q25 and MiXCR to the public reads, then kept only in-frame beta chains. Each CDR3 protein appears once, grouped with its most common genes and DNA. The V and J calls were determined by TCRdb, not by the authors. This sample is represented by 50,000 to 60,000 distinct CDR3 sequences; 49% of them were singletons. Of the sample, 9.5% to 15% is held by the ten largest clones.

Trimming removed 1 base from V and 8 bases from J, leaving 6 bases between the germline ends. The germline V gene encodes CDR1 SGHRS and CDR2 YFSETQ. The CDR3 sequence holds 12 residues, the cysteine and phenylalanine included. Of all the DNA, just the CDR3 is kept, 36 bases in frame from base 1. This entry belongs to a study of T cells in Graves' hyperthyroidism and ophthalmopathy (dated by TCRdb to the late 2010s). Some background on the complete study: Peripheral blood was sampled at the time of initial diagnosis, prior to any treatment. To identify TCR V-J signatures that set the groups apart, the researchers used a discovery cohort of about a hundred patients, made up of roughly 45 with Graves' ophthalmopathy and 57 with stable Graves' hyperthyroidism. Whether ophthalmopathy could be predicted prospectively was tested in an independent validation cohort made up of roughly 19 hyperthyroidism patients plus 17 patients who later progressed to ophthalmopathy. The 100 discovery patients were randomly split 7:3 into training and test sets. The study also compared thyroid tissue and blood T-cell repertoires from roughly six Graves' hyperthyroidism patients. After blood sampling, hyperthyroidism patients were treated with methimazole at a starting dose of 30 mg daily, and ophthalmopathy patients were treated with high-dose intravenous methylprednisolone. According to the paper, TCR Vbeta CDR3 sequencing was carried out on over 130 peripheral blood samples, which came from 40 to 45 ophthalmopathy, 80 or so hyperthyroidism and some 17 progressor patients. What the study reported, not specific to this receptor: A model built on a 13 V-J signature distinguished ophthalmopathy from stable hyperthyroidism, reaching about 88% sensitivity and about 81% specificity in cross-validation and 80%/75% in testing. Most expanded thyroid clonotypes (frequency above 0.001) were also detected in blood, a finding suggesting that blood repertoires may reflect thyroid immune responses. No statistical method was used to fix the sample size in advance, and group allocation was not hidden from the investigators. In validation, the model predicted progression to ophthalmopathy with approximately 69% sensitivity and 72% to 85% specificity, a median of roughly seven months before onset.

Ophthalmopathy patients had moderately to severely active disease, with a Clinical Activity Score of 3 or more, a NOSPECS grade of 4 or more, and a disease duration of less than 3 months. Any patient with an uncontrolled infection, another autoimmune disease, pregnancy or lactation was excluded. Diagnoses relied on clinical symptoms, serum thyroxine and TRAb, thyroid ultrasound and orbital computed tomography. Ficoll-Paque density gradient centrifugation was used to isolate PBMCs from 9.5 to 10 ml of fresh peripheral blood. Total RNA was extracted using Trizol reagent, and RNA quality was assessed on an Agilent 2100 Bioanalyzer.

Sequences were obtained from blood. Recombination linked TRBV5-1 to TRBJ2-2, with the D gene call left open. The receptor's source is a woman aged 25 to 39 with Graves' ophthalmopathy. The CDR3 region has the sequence CASSLPTGELFF. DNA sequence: TGCGCCAGCAGCTTGCCTACAGGGGAGCTGTTTTTT.